The present entry profiles one T cell receptor (beta chain) with its context. The data were obtained in a study of blood T cell repertoires in COVID-19. The CDR3 loop spans 19 amino acids. V shed 10 bases and J 2 bases; nucleotides not matched to a gene: 15. The germline V gene has CDR1 LNHDA and CDR2 SQIVND (reference sequence). Original data processing: How many nucleated cells were present was estimated from reference gene primer amplification. The repertoire was sequenced with immunoSEQ multiplex PCR; TCRdb's copy has only in-frame clones and lacks some. D and trimming were read from the DNA, whereas the V and J calls and clone size are those reported in that table. Of roughly 250,000 clones listed, around 83% are singletons.

V is TRBV19 and J is TRBJ2-2, with 14 bases aligning to TRBD2. The sequenced material came from peripheral blood. The receptor was isolated from a woman aged 50 to 60 with acute or convalescent COVID-19. Here the CDR3 DNA reads TGTGCCACCCACCCGCTGGGGACTAGCGGGAGACGCAACACCGGGGAGCTGTTTTTT. It codes for CATHPLGTSGRRNTGELFF.